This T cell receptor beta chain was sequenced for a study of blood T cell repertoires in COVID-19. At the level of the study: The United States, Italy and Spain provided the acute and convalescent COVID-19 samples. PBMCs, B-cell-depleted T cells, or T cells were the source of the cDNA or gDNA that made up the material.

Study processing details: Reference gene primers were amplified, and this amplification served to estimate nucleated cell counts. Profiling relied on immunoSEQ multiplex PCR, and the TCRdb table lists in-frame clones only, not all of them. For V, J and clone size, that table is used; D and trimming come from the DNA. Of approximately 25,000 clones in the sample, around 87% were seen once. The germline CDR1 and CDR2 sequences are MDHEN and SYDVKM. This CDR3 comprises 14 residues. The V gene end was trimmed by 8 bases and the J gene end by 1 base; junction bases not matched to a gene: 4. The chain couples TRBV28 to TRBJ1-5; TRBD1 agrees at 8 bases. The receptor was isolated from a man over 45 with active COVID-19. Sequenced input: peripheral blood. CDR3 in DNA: TGTGCCAGCGGGACAGGTATAAGCAATCAGCCCCAGCATTTT. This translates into CASGTGISNQPQHF.